One T cell receptor beta chain is described in this entry. Its target is not known. This sample was included in a study of early T cells in non-severe SARS-CoV-2 infection. Study-wide background: Bulk RNA isolated from unsorted whole blood underwent sequencing; chains were not paired. General observations from the study: Lookups in VDJdb leaned toward anti-spike CD8 responses and missed private and CD4 specificities.

Unique molecular identifiers were affixed to single, distinct cDNA molecules. TCRdb re-called the 5' RACE reads through MiXCR, storing one row per CDR3 protein. The repertoire holds tens of thousands of distinct CDR3 sequences, about 6.5% seen once, with around 21% in the top ten. Per germline, CDR1 SGDLS and CDR2 YYNGEE. Trimming pared 3 bases from V and 7 bases from J, leaving 22 bases between. CDR3 size: 16 residues. The TCR sequence derives from an adult who was a healthcare worker with PCR-confirmed SARS-CoV-2 infection or an uninfected control (not recorded which). Sequences were derived from whole blood, sampled at baseline. The chain couples TRBV9 to TRBJ2-5; D assignment may be TRBD1 or TRBD2 (5 bases each). CDR3 amino acids: CASSGSSGDLGGTQYF. The DNA for the CDR3 is TGTGCCAGCAGCGGTAGTAGTGGGGACCTGGGTGGGACCCAGTACTTC.